This T cell receptor beta chain was recovered during a study of neurological immune-mediated disorders. Every sequencing run generated over 180 million TCR-beta sequences from 15-18 subjects. Via MiXCR, TCRdb re-called the 5' RACE reads, giving one row per CDR3 protein. The sample carries 57,000 or so distinct CDR3 sequences, 9.5% to 12% recorded once. There are many counts of this clonotype. This CDR3 comprises 13 residues. Trimming stripped 6 bases from V and 3 bases from J, with 11 bases between. The chain joins TRBV12-3 or TRBV12-4 to TRBJ1-1; D may be TRBD1 (6 bases). The sequencing sample was made of PBMCs. The sequence was obtained from a man in his fifties or sixties in good health. CDR3 residues: CASRDQGYTEAFF. The CDR3 DNA reads as TGTGCCAGCAGGGATCAGGGGTACACTGAAGCTTTCTTT.